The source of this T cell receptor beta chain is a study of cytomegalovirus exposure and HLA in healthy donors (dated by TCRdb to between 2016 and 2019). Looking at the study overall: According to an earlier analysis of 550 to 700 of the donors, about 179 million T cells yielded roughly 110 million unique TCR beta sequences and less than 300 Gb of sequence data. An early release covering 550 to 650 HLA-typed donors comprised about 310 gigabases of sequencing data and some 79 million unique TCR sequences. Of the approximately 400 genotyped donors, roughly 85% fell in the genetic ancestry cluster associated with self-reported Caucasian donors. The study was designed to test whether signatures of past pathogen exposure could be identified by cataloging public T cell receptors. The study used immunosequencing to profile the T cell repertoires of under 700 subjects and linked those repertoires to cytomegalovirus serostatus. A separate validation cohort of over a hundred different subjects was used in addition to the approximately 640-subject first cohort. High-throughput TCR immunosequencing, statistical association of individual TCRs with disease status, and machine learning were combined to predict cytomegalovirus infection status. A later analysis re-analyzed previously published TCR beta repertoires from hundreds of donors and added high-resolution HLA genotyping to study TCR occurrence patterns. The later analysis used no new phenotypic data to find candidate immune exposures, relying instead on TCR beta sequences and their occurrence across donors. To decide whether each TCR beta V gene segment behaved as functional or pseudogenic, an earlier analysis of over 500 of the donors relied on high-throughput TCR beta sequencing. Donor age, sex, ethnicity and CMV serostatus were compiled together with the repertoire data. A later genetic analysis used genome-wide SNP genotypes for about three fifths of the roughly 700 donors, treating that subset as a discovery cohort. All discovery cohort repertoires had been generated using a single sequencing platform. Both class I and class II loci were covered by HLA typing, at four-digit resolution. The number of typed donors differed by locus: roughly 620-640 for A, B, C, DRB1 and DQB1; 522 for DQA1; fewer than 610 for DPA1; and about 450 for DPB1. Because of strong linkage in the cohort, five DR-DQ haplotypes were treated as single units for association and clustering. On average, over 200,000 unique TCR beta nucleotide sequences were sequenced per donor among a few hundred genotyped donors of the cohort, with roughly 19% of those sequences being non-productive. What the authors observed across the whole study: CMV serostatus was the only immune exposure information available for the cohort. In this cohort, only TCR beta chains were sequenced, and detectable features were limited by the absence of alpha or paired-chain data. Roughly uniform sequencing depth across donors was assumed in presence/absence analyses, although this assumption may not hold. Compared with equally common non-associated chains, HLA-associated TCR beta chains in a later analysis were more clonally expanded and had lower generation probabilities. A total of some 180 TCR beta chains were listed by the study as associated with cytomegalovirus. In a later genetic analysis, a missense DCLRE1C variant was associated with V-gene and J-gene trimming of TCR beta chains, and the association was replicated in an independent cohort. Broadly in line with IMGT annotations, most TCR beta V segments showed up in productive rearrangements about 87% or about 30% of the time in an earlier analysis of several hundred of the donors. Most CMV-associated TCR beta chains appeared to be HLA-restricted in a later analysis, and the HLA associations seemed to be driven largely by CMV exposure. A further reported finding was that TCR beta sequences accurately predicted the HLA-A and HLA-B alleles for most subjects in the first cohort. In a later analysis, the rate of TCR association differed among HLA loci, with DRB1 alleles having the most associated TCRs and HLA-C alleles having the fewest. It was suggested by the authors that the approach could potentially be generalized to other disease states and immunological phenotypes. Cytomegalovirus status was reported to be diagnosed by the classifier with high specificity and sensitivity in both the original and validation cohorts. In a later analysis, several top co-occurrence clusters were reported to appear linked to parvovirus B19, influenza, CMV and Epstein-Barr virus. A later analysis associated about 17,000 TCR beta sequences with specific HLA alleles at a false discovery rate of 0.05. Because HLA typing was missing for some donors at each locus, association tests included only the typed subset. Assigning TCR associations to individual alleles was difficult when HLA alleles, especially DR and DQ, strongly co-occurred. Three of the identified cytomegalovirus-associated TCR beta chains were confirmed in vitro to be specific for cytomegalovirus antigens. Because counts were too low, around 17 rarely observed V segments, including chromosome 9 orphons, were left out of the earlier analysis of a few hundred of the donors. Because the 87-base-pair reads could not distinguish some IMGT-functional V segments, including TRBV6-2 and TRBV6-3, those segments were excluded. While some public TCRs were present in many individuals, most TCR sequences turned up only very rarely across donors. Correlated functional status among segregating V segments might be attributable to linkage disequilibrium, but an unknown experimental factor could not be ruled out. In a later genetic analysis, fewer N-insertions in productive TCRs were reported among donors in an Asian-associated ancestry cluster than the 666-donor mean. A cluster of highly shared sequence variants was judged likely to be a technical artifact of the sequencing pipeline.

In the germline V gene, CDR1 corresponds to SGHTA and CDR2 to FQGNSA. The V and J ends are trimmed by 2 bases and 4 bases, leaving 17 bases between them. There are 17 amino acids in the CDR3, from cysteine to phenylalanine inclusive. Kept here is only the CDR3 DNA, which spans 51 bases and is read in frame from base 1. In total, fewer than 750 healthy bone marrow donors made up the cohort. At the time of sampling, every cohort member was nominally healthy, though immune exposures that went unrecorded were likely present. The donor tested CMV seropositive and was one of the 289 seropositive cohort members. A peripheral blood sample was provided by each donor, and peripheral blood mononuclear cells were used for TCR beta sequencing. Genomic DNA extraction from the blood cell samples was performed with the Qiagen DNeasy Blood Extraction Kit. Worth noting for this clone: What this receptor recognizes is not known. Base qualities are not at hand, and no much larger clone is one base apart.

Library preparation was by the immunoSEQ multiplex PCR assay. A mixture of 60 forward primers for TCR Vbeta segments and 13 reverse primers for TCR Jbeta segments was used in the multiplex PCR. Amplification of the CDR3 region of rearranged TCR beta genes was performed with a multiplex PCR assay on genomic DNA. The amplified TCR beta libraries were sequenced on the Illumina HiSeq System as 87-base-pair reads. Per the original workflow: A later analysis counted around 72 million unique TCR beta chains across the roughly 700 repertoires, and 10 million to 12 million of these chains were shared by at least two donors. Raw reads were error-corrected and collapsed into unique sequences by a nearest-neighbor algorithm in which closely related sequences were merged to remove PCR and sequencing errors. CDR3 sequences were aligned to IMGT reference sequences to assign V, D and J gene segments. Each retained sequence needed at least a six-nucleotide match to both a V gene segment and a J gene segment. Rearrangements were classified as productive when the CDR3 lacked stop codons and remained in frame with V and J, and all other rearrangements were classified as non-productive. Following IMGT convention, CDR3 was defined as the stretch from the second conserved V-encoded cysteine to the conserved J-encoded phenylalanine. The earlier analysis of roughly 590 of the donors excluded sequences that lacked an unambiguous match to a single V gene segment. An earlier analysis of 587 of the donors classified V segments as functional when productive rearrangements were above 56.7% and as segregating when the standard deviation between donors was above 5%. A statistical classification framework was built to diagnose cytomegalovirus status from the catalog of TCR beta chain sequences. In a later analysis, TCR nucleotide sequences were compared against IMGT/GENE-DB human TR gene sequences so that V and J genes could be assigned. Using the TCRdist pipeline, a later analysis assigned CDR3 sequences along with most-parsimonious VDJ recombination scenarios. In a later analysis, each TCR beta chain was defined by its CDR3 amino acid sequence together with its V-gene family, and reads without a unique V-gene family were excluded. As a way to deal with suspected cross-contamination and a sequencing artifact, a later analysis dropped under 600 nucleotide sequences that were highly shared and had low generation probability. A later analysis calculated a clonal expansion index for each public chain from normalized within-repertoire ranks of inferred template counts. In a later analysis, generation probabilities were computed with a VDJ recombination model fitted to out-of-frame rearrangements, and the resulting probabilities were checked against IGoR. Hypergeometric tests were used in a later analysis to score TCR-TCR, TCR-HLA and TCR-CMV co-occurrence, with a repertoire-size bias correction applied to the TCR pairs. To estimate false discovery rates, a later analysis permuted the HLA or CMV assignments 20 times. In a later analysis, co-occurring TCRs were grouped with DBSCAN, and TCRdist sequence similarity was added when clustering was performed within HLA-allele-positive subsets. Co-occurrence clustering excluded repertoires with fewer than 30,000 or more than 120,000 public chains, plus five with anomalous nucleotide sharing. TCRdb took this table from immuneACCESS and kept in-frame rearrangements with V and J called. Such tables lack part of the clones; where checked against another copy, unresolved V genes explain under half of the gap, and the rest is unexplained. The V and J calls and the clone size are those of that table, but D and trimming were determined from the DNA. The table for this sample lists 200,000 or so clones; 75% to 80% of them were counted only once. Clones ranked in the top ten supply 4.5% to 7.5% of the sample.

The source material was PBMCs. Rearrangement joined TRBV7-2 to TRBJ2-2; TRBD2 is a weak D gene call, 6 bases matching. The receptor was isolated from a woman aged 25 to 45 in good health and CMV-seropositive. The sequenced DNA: TGTGCCAGCAGCTTACCTTCCTGGAGGGCGGCCACCGGGGAGCTGTTTTTT. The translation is CASSLPSWRAATGELFF.